The 29 T cell receptor beta chains listed next were all sequenced from one sample in a study of blood T cell repertoires in COVID-19. Using immunoSEQ multiplex PCR, the repertoire was profiled, and TCRdb retains in-frame clones only, with some absent. The sample shows around 160,000 clones, roughly 90% of them seen only once. The source material was peripheral blood. These receptors came from a man in his sixties with acute or convalescent COVID-19.

V and J are TRBV7-2 and TRBJ2-7; 11 bases are a match to TRBD2. V lost 2 bases to trimming and J lost 1 base; unmatched junction nucleotides: 4. The CDR3 sequence is 16 residues long. Germline V gene sequence: CDR1 SGHTA, CDR2 FQGNSA. The CDR3, as DNA: TGTGCCAGCAGCTTAAGTCTAGCGGGGGGTTCCTACGAGCAGTACTTC. As protein: CASSLSLAGGSYEQYF.

The CDR3, as DNA: TGTGCCAGCAGCCGGACAGGGGGAGAAACCGGGGAGCTGTTTTTT. As protein: CASSRTGGETGELFF. V gene TRBV2 combines with J gene TRBJ2-2; 10 nucleotides line up with TRBD1. This CDR3 is 15 amino acids long. Germline V CDR1 and CDR2: SNHLY, FYNNEI. V was clipped by 6 bases and J by 5 bases; unmatched bases: 6.

The chain carries TRBV7-2 and TRBJ1-1; no firm D call. V lost 3 bases, J lost 8 bases, and 22 bases lay in between. This CDR3 comprises 16 residues. Germline CDR1 is SGHTA and CDR2 is FQGNSA. The CDR3: CASSFLEMTTGGEAFF. The CDR3 region has the DNA TGTGCCAGCAGCTTCCTAGAAATGACAACGGGAGGGGAAGCTTTCTTT.

The V call is TRBV29-1, the J call TRBJ1-1, with D unclear. The CDR3 has 14 amino acids. Per germline, CDR1 SQVTM and CDR2 ANQGSEA. Trimming shortened V by 3 bases and J by 0 bases, and 11 bases separated the two germline ends. The CDR3: CSVEGGTLNTEAFF. Here the CDR3 DNA reads TGCAGCGTTGAGGGAGGTACCCTGAACACTGAAGCTTTCTTT.

The rearrangement links TRBV7-9 to TRBJ2-6; 9 positions match TRBD1. This CDR3 spans 17 amino acids. Germline assignment: CDR1 SEHNR and CDR2 FQNEAQ (reference sequence). With V trimmed by 5 bases and J by 3 bases, 8 bases remained unmatched. The CDR3 nucleotides read TGTGCCAGCAGCGCACCGGGACAGGGATTTGGGGCCAACGTCCTGACTTTC. Protein sequence: CASSAPGQGFGANVLTF.

V usage is TRBV2 and J usage is TRBJ1-1; no reliable D call. Germline V lookup: CDR1 SNHLY, CDR2 FYNNEI. Deletions cut 5 bases from V and 1 base from J, with 5 bases between. The CDR3 extends over 12 amino acids. CDR3 DNA: TGTGCCAGCAGTTACAGGAACACTGAAGCTTTCTTT. Translated: CASSYRNTEAFF. Variable domain in full (rest from reference TRBV2 and TRBJ1-1): EPEVTQTPSHQVTQMGQEVILRCVPISNHLYFYWYRQILGQKVEFLVSFYNNEISEKSEIFDDQFSVERPDGSNFTLKIRSTKLEDSAMYFCASSYRNTEAFFGQGTRLTVV.

The rearrangement links TRBV18 to TRBJ1-3; 7 nucleotides line up with TRBD1. Germline CDR1 reads KGHSH; CDR2 reads LQKENI. The CDR3 runs 15 residues. V dropped 2 bases and J dropped 0; count of bases not matched to a gene: 1. CDR3 nucleotides: TGTGCCAGCTCACCAGGACAGGCCTCTGGAAACACCATATATTTT. This translates into CASSPGQASGNTIYF.

As to this clone: Compared with germline, one end of the junction differs, possibly owing to a read error. The chain combines TRBV5-1 with TRBJ1-2; D perhaps matches TRBD1 (6 bases). Germline CDR1 and CDR2: SGHRS and YFSETQ. This CDR3 region has 12 residues. The CDR3 loop is CASSSTKGVYIF. The CDR3 DNA reads as TGCGCCAGCAGCTCGACAAAGGGGGTCTATATCTTC.

This chain joins TRBV11-2 and TRBJ1-1, with a possible D match to TRBD1 (5 bases). Deletions cut 1 base from V and 10 bases from J, with 16 bases between. The V gene's germline CDR1 is SGHAT and CDR2 FQNNGV. The CDR3 is 14 residues long. For the CDR3, the DNA is TGTGCCAGCAGCTTAGGATCCGGGGGGGACGTAGCTTTCTTT. Protein product: CASSLGSGGDVAFF.

The chain joins TRBV24-1 to TRBJ1-4; D is perhaps TRBD1 (5 bases). Germline-derived CDR1 and CDR2 are KGHDR and SFDVKD. Trimming cost V 3 bases and J 3 bases, with 10 bases left between them. This CDR3 contains 15 residues. The CDR3 DNA follows: TGTGCCACCAGTGATGGAGGGGTTGCTAATGAAAAACTGTTTTTT. It yields the protein CATSDGGVANEKLFF.

This chain connects TRBV4-3 to TRBJ2-7; 7 bases fit TRBD2. The germline CDR1 and CDR2 sequences are LGHNA and YSLEER. The CDR3 runs to 16 residues. With V trimmed by 1 base and J by 3 bases, 9 bases remained unmatched. CDR3 amino acids: CASSQGPGGSGYEQYF. CDR3 coding DNA: TGCGCCAGCAGCCAAGGACCCGGGGGGTCCGGCTACGAGCAGTACTTC.

The gene calls are TRBV4-1 and TRBJ1-1; D is undetermined. V gave up 3 bases and J gave up 0 bases, with 11 bases separating them. This CDR3 region has 15 residues. The germline V gene has CDR1 MGHRA and CDR2 YSYEKL. The CDR3 coding sequence is TGCGCCAGCAGCCAGAGGGCGGGCATGAACACTGAAGCTTTCTTT. Its translation is CASSQRAGMNTEAFF.

J is TRBJ1-1 and V is TRBV6-4; D remains unclear. The CDR3 has 13 amino acids. Germline CDR1 MRHNA, CDR2 SNTAGT. V was cut by 8 bases and J by 5 bases, with 15 bases left in between. This CDR3 is CASQRVAGTEAFF. DNA for the CDR3: TGTGCCAGCCAGAGGGTTGCAGGTACTGAAGCTTTCTTT.

V gene TRBV10-3 combines with J gene TRBJ2-7; 8 positions agree with TRBD2. Looked up from germline, CDR1 is ENHRY and CDR2 is SYGVKD. CDR3 length equals 15 residues. V trimming: 3 bases; J trimming: 1 base; junction bases outside the gene matches: 5. The CDR3 here is CAISDRSGASYEQYF. CDR3 in DNA: TGTGCCATCAGTGATCGTAGCGGGGCGTCCTACGAGCAGTACTTC.

The rearrangement links TRBV7-7 to TRBJ2-1; TRBD1 matches at 8 bases. The CDR3 loop spans 13 amino acids. Germline CDR1 reads SSHAT; CDR2 reads FNYEAQ (reference sequence). V gave up 4 bases and J gave up 9 bases; unmatched junction bases: 5. The CDR3 DNA reads TGTGCCAGCAGCTCCGGACAGGGAAGTGAGCAGTTCTTC. This encodes CASSSGQGSEQFF. Together with reference TRBV7-7 and TRBJ2-1, the CDR3 gives the full variable domain: GAGVSQSPRYKVTKRGQDVTLRCDPISSHATLYWYQQALGQGPEFLTYFNYEAQPDKSGLPSDRFSAERPEGSISTLTIQRTEQRDSAMYRCASSSGQGSEQFFGPGTRLTVL.

CDR3 residues: CASSLQVKETQYF. The CDR3 coding sequence is TGTGCCAGCAGCCTACAGGTCAAAGAGACCCAGTACTTC. The gene calls are TRBV13 and TRBJ2-5; TRBD1 is a possible D gene (5 bases). Germline CDR1 is PRHDT and CDR2 is FYEKMQ (reference sequence). This CDR3 spans 13 amino acids. V shed 5 bases and J shed 3 bases, with 10 bases lying between them.

The chain carries TRBV4-1 and TRBJ1-1; unclear D gene. Germline assignment: CDR1 MGHRA and CDR2 YSYEKL. The V end lost 1 base, the J end lost 4 bases, and 13 bases lay between the germline ends. The CDR3 has 15 amino acids. The CDR3 loop is CASSQGWPGGTEAFF. CDR3 in DNA: TGCGCCAGCAGCCAAGGGTGGCCCGGCGGCACTGAAGCTTTCTTT.

The V call is TRBV11-2, the J call TRBJ1-4, with D unresolved. V was trimmed by 4 bases and J by 7 bases, leaving 16 bases between them. The V gene's germline CDR1 is SGHAT and CDR2 FQNNGV. CDR3 length: 15 amino acids. DNA for the CDR3: TGTGCCAGCAGCTCATACCCTCCGATGAGTGAAAAACTGTTTTTT. It specifies CASSSYPPMSEKLFF.

The chain has TRBV29-1 and TRBJ1-1; 8 nucleotides agree with TRBD1. Germline CDR1 is SQVTM and CDR2 is ANQGSEA. V dropped 7 bases and J dropped 11; count of bases not matched to a gene: 9. The CDR3 totals 11 residues. The CDR3 is CSGGTGPLAFF. CDR3 in DNA: TGCAGCGGTGGGACAGGCCCTCTGGCTTTCTTT.

The V gene is TRBV6-5, the J gene TRBJ2-7; 7 bases align to TRBD1. J gave up 3 bases and V 7 bases, and 6 bases lay outside the gene matches. The CDR3 has 13 amino acids. Germline loops: CDR1 MNHEY, CDR2 SVGAGI. The CDR3 protein is CASNTGTDYEQYF. The CDR3 DNA is TGTGCCAGCAACACTGGGACAGACTACGAGCAGTACTTC.

The J gene is TRBJ2-7, the V gene TRBV12-5; 8 bases are a match to TRBD2. The CDR3 spans 15 residues. Germline V gives CDR1 LGHNT, CDR2 FRNRAP. V was pared by 5 bases and J by 5 bases, with 11 bases of the junction left unmatched. CDR3 sequence (DNA): TGTGCTAGTGGTGGCCGCGGGGGGAGGGGCGACGAGCAGTACTTC. Translation: CASGGRGGRGDEQYF. The entire variable domain, with the rest obtained from reference TRBV12-5 and TRBJ2-7, is as follows: DARVTQTPRHKVTEMGQEVTMRCQPILGHNTVFWYRQTMMQGLELLAYFRNRAPLDDSGMPKDRFSAEMPDATLATLKIQPSEPRDSAVYFCASGGRGGRGDEQYFGPGTRLTVT.

V is TRBV5-1 and J is TRBJ1-1; unclear D gene. CDR3 length equals 14 residues. V lost 0 bases to trimming and J lost 1 base, with 7 bases between them. Germline V gene lookup returns CDR1 SGHRS and CDR2 YFSETQ. Here the CDR3 DNA reads TGCGCCAGCAGCTTGGCCCCGGGGAACACTGAAGCTTTCTTT. Residues: CASSLAPGNTEAFF. Drawing the rest from reference TRBV5-1 and TRBJ1-1, the complete variable domain is KAGVTQTPRYLIKTRGQQVTLSCSPISGHRSVSWYQQTPGQGLQFLFEYFSETQRNKGNFPGRFSGRQFSNSRSEMNVSTLELGDSALYLCASSLAPGNTEAFFGQGTRLTVV.

This clone has only a few counts. The V call is TRBV14, the J call TRBJ1-1; TRBD1 agrees at 8 bases. V was clipped by 2 bases and J by 0 bases; unmatched bases: 2. Germline-derived CDR1 and CDR2 are SGHDN and FVKESK. The CDR3 extends over 15 amino acids. The CDR3 nucleotides are TGTGCCAGCAGCCAACAGGGGGCCCTGAACACTGAAGCTTTCTTT. It codes for CASSQQGALNTEAFF.

The V gene is TRBV7-3, the J gene TRBJ2-3, with D perhaps TRBD2 (5 bases). Germline CDR1 and CDR2: SGHTA and FQGTGA. This CDR3 has 13 residues. Trimming pared 4 bases from V and 6 bases from J, leaving 11 bases between. The CDR3 nucleotides read TGTGCCAGCAGCTCCCTCCCGGGGGATACGCAGTATTTT. It specifies CASSSLPGDTQYF.

This clone has more than one count but fewer than ten. The rearrangement joins TRBV5-6 to TRBJ2-2; D is ambiguous. Between the trimmed V and J ends, which lost 4 bases and 7 bases, there was a span of 14 bases. CDR3 length: 14 residues. Germline CDR1 and CDR2: SGHDT and YYEEEE. The CDR3 DNA is TGTGCCAGCAGCAGAAGCCCCTTTGGCGGGGAGCTGTTTTTT. Translating gives CASSRSPFGGELFF.

This chain links TRBV19 with TRBJ1-5, with a weak D call TRBD1 (6 bases). Germline CDR1 is LNHDA and CDR2 is SQIVND (reference sequence). V lost 6 bases and J lost 0, with 21 bases in between. The CDR3 runs 18 residues. The CDR3: CASSRGLMTGYSNQPQHF. For the CDR3, the DNA is TGTGCCAGTAGCCGCGGGCTCATGACAGGTTATAGCAATCAGCCCCAGCATTTT.

The DNA for the CDR3 is TGTGCCAGCAGCTTTTGGGACAGGGGGTACACAGATACGCAGTATTTT. This gives the protein CASSFWDRGYTDTQYF. The rearrangement joins TRBV5-6 to TRBJ2-3; TRBD1 agrees at 11 bases. Trimming at V came to 2 bases and at J to 2 bases, leaving 4 bases not matched to a gene. Germline CDR1 SGHDT, CDR2 YYEEEE. The CDR3 has 16 amino acids.

V gene TRBV6-4 combines with J gene TRBJ1-6; 10 nucleotides match TRBD1. The ends lost 4 bases at V and 7 bases at J; junction bases unmatched: 4. The CDR3 has 15 residues. Germline V gives CDR1 MRHNA, CDR2 SNTAGT. The CDR3, as DNA: TGTGCCAGCAGTGTACAGGGACAGGGGAATTCACCCCTCCACTTT. Translating gives CASSVQGQGNSPLHF.

CDR3 coding DNA: TGTGCCAGCAGCTTAGTAGGGGGCAGAAACAATGAGCAGTTCTTC. Residues: CASSLVGGRNNEQFF. V gene TRBV7-2 combines with J gene TRBJ2-1; TRBD1 matches at 7 bases. The CDR3 extends over 15 amino acids. Germline CDR1 reads SGHTA; CDR2 reads FQGNSA. V dropped 1 base and J dropped 5; count of bases not matched to a gene: 5.